This T cell receptor (beta chain) emerged from a study of OX40 agonist ivuxolimab in advanced cancers. Assay: immunoSEQ multiplex PCR; the TCRdb copy retains only in-frame clones and omits some. Among fewer than 40,000 clones listed, over 75% were seen once. The CDR3 loop spans 15 amino acids. Germline V gives CDR1 KGHSH, CDR2 LQKENI. V was clipped by 6 bases and J by 4 bases; unmatched bases: 8. This rearrangement joins TRBV18 to TRBJ1-3, with 8 nucleotides matching TRBD1. This sample comprised CD4+ or CD8+ T cells sorted from blood, obtained in a trial of the OX40 agonist ivuxolimab. This clonotype was sampled from an adult with an advanced solid tumor such as melanoma, head and neck, liver or kidney cancer. The DNA for the CDR3 is TGTGCCAGCTCGCAAGGACAGGGAGGCGGAAACACCATATATTTT. This codes for CASSQGQGGGNTIYF.